The entry that follows covers one T cell receptor (beta chain) sequence. The antigen is unknown. The sample originates from a study of blood T cells in healthy people across ages. Study findings and constraints: Donors of long life had a larger count of naive CD4+ cells and greater diversity than aged donors.

This CDR3 contains 12 residues. The V gene's germline CDR1 is MNHNY and CDR2 SVGAGI (reference sequence). The V and J ends lost 10 bases and 5 bases respectively, with 14 bases between them. Combining a sample-barcoded 5' primer with a J-beta primer mix, a second PCR ran for roughly 7 to 11 cycles. A single record per CDR3 protein comes from TCRdb applying MiXCR to the 5' RACE reads. The sample yields around 690,000 distinct CDR3 sequences, roughly three fifths seen once. This rearrangement joins TRBV6-6 to TRBJ1-1; D unresolved. Sequencing was carried out using blood. The receptor was isolated from a man between 60 and 75 years old in good health. Here the CDR3 reads CATVERGTEAFF. The CDR3 nucleotides read TGTGCCACCGTAGAACGGGGTACTGAAGCTTTCTTT.